The 28 T cell receptor beta chains below come from one sample, sequenced in a study of CD8 T cells in Susac syndrome. Reverse transcription used roughly 0.45 to 1 ug RNA and random hexamers. Each CDR3 protein gets one entry after TCRdb re-called the immunoSEQ multiplex PCR reads with MiXCR. The sample holds roughly 200,000 distinct CDR3 sequences; 85% to 95% are singletons and the top ten take around 0.15%. The sequenced sample was CD8+ T cells from PBMCs. All receptors derive from a human donor with multiple sclerosis.

J is TRBJ2-1 and V is TRBV3-1, with D perhaps matching TRBD2 (6 bases). This CDR3 spans 16 amino acids. CDR1 LGHDT and CDR2 YNNKEL come from the germline V gene (reference sequence). V was clipped by 1 base and J by 0 bases, with 10 bases between them. The CDR3 loop reads CASSQVGGSSYNEQFF. The CDR3, as DNA: TGTGCCAGCAGCCAAGTCGGGGGAAGCTCCTACAATGAGCAGTTCTTC.

The V and J genes are TRBV28 and TRBJ2-3; 7 bases align to TRBD1. The CDR3 loop spans 16 amino acids. Unmatched junction bases numbered 12, after V lost 7 bases and J lost 2 bases. Germline CDR1 MDHEN, CDR2 SYDVKM. CDR3 nucleotide sequence: TGTGCCAGCACTTCAACGGGTGGGACAGACACAGATACGCAGTATTTT. Its protein product is CASTSTGGTDTDTQYF.

CDR3 bases: TGTGCCAGCAGCTCCGGACGTCTTGAGCAGTACTTC. This sequence encodes CASSSGRLEQYF. V and J are TRBV7-9 and TRBJ2-7; the D is unclear. Trimming took off 4 bases at V and 7 bases at J, with 11 bases between the two ends. CDR1 SEHNR and CDR2 FQNEAQ come from the germline V gene (reference sequence). The CDR3 is 12 residues long.

This sequence joins TRBV20-1 and TRBJ2-7; D gene unclear. V lost 8 bases, J lost 6 bases, and 5 bases lay in between. The length of the CDR3 is 8 residues. From germline, CDR1 is DFQATT and CDR2 SNEGSKA (reference sequence). CDR3 DNA sequence: TGCAGTTTAGGCGAGCAGTACTTC. Translation: CSLGEQYF.

CDR3 protein: CASSQRTGSNQPQHF. As DNA, the CDR3 is TGTGCCAGCAGCCAGCGGACAGGGAGCAATCAGCCCCAGCATTTT. V and J are TRBV4-2 and TRBJ1-5; 8 nucleotides line up with TRBD1. CDR1 LGHNA and CDR2 YNFKEQ come from the germline V gene. The trim removed 3 bases at V and 1 base at J, leaving 2 bases unmatched. CDR3 length: 15 residues.

This clonotype was observed a few times. The V call is TRBV27, the J call TRBJ1-5; D ambiguous. Deletions cut 3 bases from V and 0 bases from J, with 0 bases between. This CDR3 has 12 amino acids. Germline lookup yields CDR1 MNHEY and CDR2 SMNVEV (reference sequence). The CDR3 here is CASSFSNQPQHF. The CDR3 DNA follows: TGTGCCAGCAGTTTTAGCAATCAGCCCCAGCATTTT.

This chain joins TRBV15 and TRBJ2-5, with a tentative D call TRBD2 (5 bases). The CDR3 is made up of 15 amino acids. The germline V and J ends were trimmed by 4 bases and 2 bases, with 14 bases remaining between them. The germline gives CDR1 LNHNV, CDR2 YYDKDF (reference sequence). Written as DNA, the CDR3 is TGTGCCACCAGCACTAGCCAGGTCATTCAAGAGACCCAGTACTTC. Its translation is CATSTSQVIQETQYF.

The CDR3 sequence is CASSEGLRANNEQFF. The CDR3 DNA sequence: TGCGCCAGCAGCGAGGGACTCCGGGCTAACAATGAGCAGTTCTTC. V usage is TRBV5-1 and J usage is TRBJ2-1, with a weak D call TRBD2 (6 bases). Germline V gives CDR1 SGHRS, CDR2 YFSETQ. The length of the CDR3 is 15 residues. Between the trimmed V and J ends, which lost 4 bases and 5 bases, there was a span of 16 bases. Supplemented by reference TRBV5-1 and TRBJ2-1, the full variable domain reads KAGVTQTPRYLIKTRGQQVTLSCSPISGHRSVSWYQQTPGQGLQFLFEYFSETQRNKGNFPGRFSGRQFSNSRSEMNVSTLELGDSALYLCASSEGLRANNEQFFGPGTRLTVL.

The chain links TRBV20-1 to TRBJ2-3, with 10 bases aligning to TRBD2. CDR1 and CDR2 (germline): DFQATT, SNEGSKA (reference sequence). V was pared by 1 base and J by 0 bases, with 1 base of the junction left unmatched. The CDR3 is made up of 15 amino acids. The CDR3 DNA reads as TGCAGTGCTAGAGCTAGCGGGGGTAGCACAGATACGCAGTATTTT. This translates into CSARASGGSTDTQYF.

The CDR3 reads CSALPRGANNQPQHF. The CDR3 DNA sequence: TGCAGTGCTCTACCACGGGGGGCAAACAATCAGCCCCAGCATTTT. This chain links TRBV20-1 with TRBJ1-5, with D possibly matching TRBD1 (6 bases). The CDR3 is 15 residues long. CDR1 is DFQATT, CDR2 SNEGSKA, per germline (reference sequence). The ends were cut back, 5 bases at V and 3 bases at J, with 17 bases in the middle.

This sequence joins TRBV2 and TRBJ1-2; 9 nucleotides agree with TRBD1. The V segment lost 8 bases and the J segment 7 bases; nucleotides outside the gene matches: 14. Germline CDR1 is SNHLY and CDR2 is FYNNEI. The CDR3 runs 15 residues. CDR3 DNA: TGTGCCAGCGACCCCACGGGGACAGGGCAGCTTGGCTACACCTTC. Its translation is CASDPTGTGQLGYTF. The full variable domain, in which reference TRBV2 and TRBJ1-2 provide the parts outside the CDR3, is EPEVTQTPSHQVTQMGQEVILRCVPISNHLYFYWYRQILGQKVEFLVSFYNNEISEKSEIFDDQFSVERPDGSNFTLKIRSTKLEDSAMYFCASDPTGTGQLGYTFGSGTRLTVV.

In DNA, the CDR3 is TGTGCCAGCAGCTTAGGTAGTGGGAGTGAGGGTGAGCAGTTCTTC. Amino acids: CASSLGSGSEGEQFF. This chain connects TRBV7-6 to TRBJ2-1; D perhaps matches TRBD2 (5 bases). The germline V gene encodes CDR1 SGHVS and CDR2 FNYEAQ. Trimming took 1 base from V and 9 from J, leaving 16 bases between them. The CDR3 totals 15 residues.

The rearrangement uses TRBV9 and TRBJ2-6, with 13 bases fitting TRBD2. The CDR3 length is 18 residues. CDR1 and CDR2 (germline): SGDLS, YYNGEE. V dropped 3 bases and J dropped 0; count of bases not matched to a gene: 3. This CDR3 reads CASSARTSGGSGANVLTF. The CDR3 DNA is TGTGCCAGCAGCGCCCGGACTAGCGGGGGCTCTGGGGCCAACGTCCTGACTTTC. Using reference TRBV9 and TRBJ2-6 for the parts outside the CDR3, the full variable domain is DSGVTQTPKHLITATGQRVTLRCSPRSGDLSVYWYQQSLDQGLQFLIQYYNGEERAKGNILERFSAQQFPDLHSELNLSSLELGDSALYFCASSARTSGGSGANVLTFGAGSRLTVL.

This rearrangement joins TRBV5-6 to TRBJ1-2; no firm D call. With 2 bases removed from V and 7 bases from J, the gap between germline ends came to 12 bases. The CDR3 sequence is 13 residues long. The germline CDR1 and CDR2 sequences are SGHDT and YYEEEE. In nucleotides, the CDR3 is TGTGCCAGCAGCTTAGGAGGCCCCTTTGGCTACACCTTC. Protein product: CASSLGGPFGYTF.

The genes are TRBV27 and TRBJ2-7; 8 bases line up with TRBD1. Unmatched junction bases numbered 11, after V lost 5 bases and J lost 5 bases. This CDR3 spans 15 amino acids. Per the germline V gene, CDR1 is MNHEY and CDR2 is SMNVEV (reference sequence). The CDR3 spells CASSPIYSDRDEQYF. The CDR3 DNA reads as TGTGCCAGCAGTCCAATCTACTCGGACAGGGACGAGCAGTACTTC.

The V gene is TRBV30, the J gene TRBJ2-5; TRBD2 agrees at 11 bases. This CDR3 region has 15 residues. Germline CDR1 GTSNPN, CDR2 SVGIG (reference sequence). The trim removed 5 bases at V and 2 bases at J, leaving 7 bases unmatched. CDR3 in amino acids: CAWGRTSGQQETQYF. The CDR3 DNA follows: TGTGCCTGGGGTAGGACTAGCGGGCAACAAGAGACCCAGTACTTC.

The chain recombines TRBV29-1 with TRBJ2-1, with 8 bases that match TRBD1. V gave up 0 bases and J gave up 2 bases; unmatched junction bases: 6. Germline V gene data show CDR1 as SQVTM and CDR2 as ANQGSEA. The CDR3 contains 16 residues. The CDR3: CSVEDGQGSTYNEQFF. The CDR3 DNA sequence: TGCAGCGTTGAAGACGGACAGGGTTCCACCTACAATGAGCAGTTCTTC.

This rearrangement joins TRBV5-1 to TRBJ2-7; the D is unclear. The CDR3 spans 14 residues. Trimming removed 2 bases at V and 0 bases at J, with 9 bases between. In germline, CDR1 is SGHRS, CDR2 YFSETQ. CDR3 nucleotide sequence: TGCGCCAGCAGCTTTGCCTCTTACTCCTACGAGCAGTACTTC. It encodes CASSFASYSYEQYF.

The chain has TRBV14 and TRBJ2-7; perhaps TRBD2 as D (6 bases). Per germline, CDR1 SGHDN and CDR2 FVKESK. CDR3 length: 13 residues. Trimming cost V 2 bases and J 1 base, with 6 bases left between them. The DNA of the CDR3 is TGTGCCAGCAGCCAAAGCGGGTCCTACGAGCAGTACTTC. It codes for CASSQSGSYEQYF.

The chain carries TRBV20-1 and TRBJ2-1; 14 bases align to TRBD2. CDR3 length: 14 residues. V shed 6 bases, J shed 12 bases, and the junction held 10 bases outside the gene matches. From germline, CDR1 is DFQATT and CDR2 SNEGSKA (reference sequence). CDR3: CSAPGTSGSGWQFF. Here the CDR3 DNA reads TGCAGTGCCCCCGGGACTAGCGGGAGTGGGTGGCAGTTCTTC.

The V gene is TRBV20-1, the J gene TRBJ2-7; 8 bases line up with TRBD1. J lost 4 bases, V lost 2 bases, and 7 bases had no gene match. The germline V gene encodes CDR1 DFQATT and CDR2 SNEGSKA (reference sequence). This CDR3 comprises 14 residues. CDR3 protein: CSARRSGQGYEQYF. In DNA, the CDR3 is TGCAGTGCTAGAAGGTCTGGACAGGGATACGAGCAGTACTTC.

This clonotype is a singleton in its sample. This sequence joins TRBV20-1 and TRBJ2-1; 9 nucleotides align to TRBD2. The CDR3 extends over 13 amino acids. In germline, CDR1 is DFQATT, CDR2 SNEGSKA (reference sequence). J lost 3 bases, V lost 6 bases, and 3 bases had no gene match. The CDR3 region is CSALAGHYNEQFF. CDR3 bases: TGCAGTGCCCTAGCGGGGCACTACAATGAGCAGTTCTTC.

The rearrangement uses TRBV2 and TRBJ2-5; a weak D match, TRBD1 (5 bases). There are 14 residues in the CDR3. Trimming stripped 6 bases from V and 1 base from J, with 12 bases between. Germline CDR1 is SNHLY and CDR2 is FYNNEI. Here the CDR3 DNA reads TGTGCCAGCAGAACCGACAGATTCCAAGAGACCCAGTACTTC. Protein: CASRTDRFQETQYF.

The chain recombines TRBV7-9 with TRBJ1-1; perhaps TRBD1 as D (6 bases). CDR1 and CDR2 from the germline V gene are SEHNR and FQNEAQ (reference sequence). The ends were cut back, 5 bases at V and 3 bases at J, with 16 bases in the middle. The CDR3 extends over 15 amino acids. CDR3 protein: CASSRIRTVYTEAFF. DNA for the CDR3: TGTGCCAGCAGCCGGATCCGGACAGTTTACACTGAAGCTTTCTTT.

This chain uses TRBV7-3 with TRBJ2-1; 8 bases are shared with TRBD1. The CDR3 loop spans 15 amino acids. Germline assignment: CDR1 SGHTA and CDR2 FQGTGA. Germline trimming cut 8 bases from V and 6 bases from J; bases unmatched to any gene: 12. CDR3 sequence reads: CASAVGTGAPNEQFF. The CDR3 DNA is TGTGCCAGCGCTGTGGGGACAGGAGCCCCCAATGAGCAGTTCTTC.

This clonotype was recorded only once. This rearrangement joins TRBV29-1 to TRBJ1-5; tentatively, D is TRBD1 (6 bases). The CDR3 has 13 residues. Deletions cut 6 bases from V and 7 bases from J, with 16 bases between. Germline V gene data show CDR1 as SQVTM and CDR2 as ANQGSEA. For the CDR3, the DNA is TGCAGCGTCCCCCAGGGGCCCGGCCAGCCCCAGCATTTT. Protein sequence: CSVPQGPGQPQHF.

The chain employs TRBV4-1 and TRBJ2-3; D gene uncertain. V dropped 2 bases and J dropped 0 bases, with 12 bases sitting between them. CDR3 size: 16 residues. Germline V lookup: CDR1 MGHRA, CDR2 YSYEKL. The CDR3 is CASSQPISSSTDTQYF. CDR3 bases: TGCGCCAGCAGCCAACCTATTAGCAGTAGCACAGATACGCAGTATTTT.

This chain links TRBV20-1 with TRBJ2-5, with D unclear. The V gene lost 4 bases and the J gene lost 2 bases, with 14 bases spanning the gap. The CDR3 is 14 residues long. Germline CDR1 reads DFQATT; CDR2 reads SNEGSKA (reference sequence). CDR3 DNA: TGCAGTGCTACGGGTCCTGGGATGCAAGAGACCCAGTACTTC. Amino acid sequence: CSATGPGMQETQYF.